These 16 T cell receptor beta chains were sequenced from one sample in a study of PD-1 blockade in classical Hodgkin lymphoma. Method: immunoSEQ multiplex PCR; TCRdb's copy keeps in-frame clones and lacks some. Of around 99,000 clones in the sample, around 81% were seen once. Each patient experienced a relapse that followed autologous stem cell transplantation, and brentuximab vedotin exposure varied. Material: peripheral blood mononuclear cells (PBMCs), obtained before the second cycle of nivolumab. The receptor source for this set is a human donor with classical Hodgkin lymphoma.

The J gene is TRBJ2-7, the V gene TRBV27, with no clear D. V was pared by 5 bases and J by 2 bases, with 13 bases between. The CDR3 loop spans 14 amino acids. The germline CDR1 and CDR2 sequences are MNHEY and SMNVEV (reference sequence). The CDR3: CASSPHVNPYEQYF. Written as DNA, the CDR3 is TGTGCCAGCAGTCCCCATGTAAACCCCTACGAGCAGTACTTC.

The chain employs TRBV18 and TRBJ2-5; maybe TRBD2 (6 bases). CDR3 size: 16 residues. Trimming shortened V by 3 bases and J by 5 bases, and 19 bases separated the two germline ends. Per the germline V gene, CDR1 is KGHSH and CDR2 is LQKENI. CDR3 loop: CASSPLTSRFGETQYF. In nucleotides, the CDR3 is TGTGCCAGCTCACCCTTGACTAGTCGGTTTGGGGAGACCCAGTACTTC.

The rearrangement joins TRBV5-5 to TRBJ2-2; TRBD1 matches at 10 bases. The CDR3 loop spans 16 amino acids. The ends lost 4 bases at V and 5 bases at J; junction bases unmatched: 8. Germline CDR1 SGHKS, CDR2 YYEKEE (reference sequence). The CDR3 coding sequence is TGTGCCAGCAGCACGACAGGGGGCGCCGGAACCGGGGAGCTGTTTTTT. This encodes CASSTTGGAGTGELFF.

The chain couples TRBV14 to TRBJ2-1; TRBD2 matches 10 bases. The germline gives CDR1 SGHDN, CDR2 FVKESK. This CDR3 contains 20 residues. Trimming cost V 1 base and J 6 bases; bases outside gene matches: 18. CDR3 in amino acids: CASSQVSSGSSHPRLNEQFF. CDR3 sequence (DNA): TGTGCCAGCAGCCAAGTCTCTAGCGGGAGTAGCCACCCGAGGCTCAATGAGCAGTTCTTC.

The rearrangement joins TRBV5-1 to TRBJ2-3; no definite D call. This CDR3 comprises 15 residues. Germline assignment: CDR1 SGHRS and CDR2 YFSETQ. V was cut by 3 bases and J by 1 base, with 12 bases left in between. This chain's CDR3 is CASSSSPAGTDTQYF. CDR3 DNA: TGCGCCAGCAGCTCTTCCCCGGCGGGCACAGATACGCAGTATTTT.

The rearrangement links TRBV9 to TRBJ2-2; 10 positions match TRBD1. The CDR3 spans 17 residues. The germline CDR1 and CDR2 sequences are SGDLS and YYNGEE. V shed 3 bases, J shed 4 bases, and the junction held 9 bases outside the gene matches. The CDR3 sequence is CASSARSTGGVTGELFF. As DNA, the CDR3 is TGTGCCAGCAGCGCCCGATCGACAGGGGGCGTCACCGGGGAGCTGTTTTTT.

V usage is TRBV19 and J usage is TRBJ2-3; D tentatively fits TRBD1 or TRBD2 (7 bases each). Between the trimmed V and J ends, which lost 7 bases and 6 bases, there was a span of 17 bases. The CDR3 extends over 14 amino acids. The germline V gene has CDR1 LNHDA and CDR2 SQIVND (reference sequence). CDR3 sequence (DNA): TGTGCCAGTACCCTGGGAGGGGGCATGGATACGCAGTATTTT. It is translated as CASTLGGGMDTQYF. Supplemented by reference TRBV19 and TRBJ2-3, the full variable domain reads DGGITQSPKYLFRKEGQNVTLSCEQNLNHDAMYWYRQDPGQGLRLIYYSQIVNDFQKGDIAEGYSVSREKKESFPLTVTSAQKNPTAFYLCASTLGGGMDTQYFGPGTRLTVL.

This clone occurred a few times. This sample includes further DNA sequences coding for the same CDR3. The chain joins TRBV9 to TRBJ2-7; 11 bases are shared with TRBD1. The V and J ends lost 0 bases and 5 bases, in that order; junction bases with no gene match: 1. The CDR3 contains 14 residues. Germline V gene data show CDR1 as SGDLS and CDR2 as YYNGEE. DNA for the CDR3: TGTGCCAGCAGCGTAGGGGACAGGGGGGACGAGCAGTACTTC. The encoded protein is CASSVGDRGDEQYF.

V usage is TRBV5-5 and J usage is TRBJ1-2; 7 bases align to TRBD1. This CDR3 comprises 13 residues. CDR1 is SGHKS, CDR2 YYEKEE, per germline (reference sequence). V lost 4 bases, J lost 4 bases, and 4 bases stayed unmatched. The CDR3 is CASSEGQTYGYTF. The DNA of the CDR3 is TGTGCCAGCAGCGAGGGACAGACCTATGGCTACACCTTC.

This chain connects TRBV5-1 to TRBJ2-1; TRBD2 agrees at 14 bases. CDR1 is SGHRS, CDR2 YFSETQ, per germline. The CDR3 has 16 amino acids. V trimming: 4 bases; J trimming: 6 bases; junction bases outside the gene matches: 6. CDR3 sequence: CASSEGLAGALNEQFF. The CDR3 DNA is TGCGCCAGCAGCGAGGGACTAGCGGGAGCCCTCAATGAGCAGTTCTTC.

The sample holds one count of this clone. The rearrangement uses TRBV4-3 and TRBJ1-1; maybe TRBD1 (6 bases). This CDR3 has 12 residues. The germline V gene has CDR1 LGHNA and CDR2 YSLEER. Trimming shortened V by 3 bases and J by 11 bases, and 13 bases separated the two germline ends. CDR3 residues: CASSQGASEAFF. As DNA, the CDR3 is TGCGCCAGCAGCCAGGGGGCATCCGAGGCTTTCTTT.

This clone has just a few counts. CDR3 nucleotide sequence: TGTGCCAGCAGCGGCGGGACACCCCAGAACACTGAAGCTTTCTTT. It is translated as CASSGGTPQNTEAFF. The J gene is TRBJ1-1, the V gene TRBV9; D is possibly TRBD1 (6 bases). The CDR3 runs 15 residues. The germline CDR1 and CDR2 sequences are SGDLS and YYNGEE. Trimming took off 3 bases at V and 1 base at J, with 13 bases between the two ends.

In its sample, this clone was seen once. This chain links TRBV7-6 with TRBJ1-4; maybe TRBD1 (5 bases). Germline V gives CDR1 SGHVS, CDR2 FNYEAQ. V was trimmed by 4 bases and J by 8 bases, leaving 20 bases between them. The CDR3 is 16 amino acids. This CDR3 is CASSSPFGAGREKLFF. The CDR3 nucleotides are TGTGCCAGCAGCTCACCGTTCGGGGCTGGGAGGGAAAAACTGTTTTTT.

The chain employs TRBV5-4 and TRBJ2-7, with D possibly being TRBD1 or TRBD2 (5 bases each). Trimming removed 5 bases at V and 7 bases at J, with 19 bases between. The CDR3 loop spans 14 amino acids. Looked up from germline, CDR1 is SGHNT and CDR2 is YYREEE (reference sequence). In DNA, the CDR3 is TGTGCCAGCAGTACCGACCGGGGCCGCCGGGAGCAGTACTTC. Protein sequence: CASSTDRGRREQYF.

This CDR3 is CASSKLAGGQYEQYF. The DNA of the CDR3 is TGTGCCAGCAGCAAACTGGCGGGAGGGCAGTACGAGCAGTACTTC. This rearrangement joins TRBV5-4 to TRBJ2-7, with 9 bases that match TRBD2. The germline CDR1 and CDR2 sequences are SGHNT and YYREEE (reference sequence). The CDR3 consists of 15 residues. Unmatched junction bases numbered 9, after V lost 4 bases and J lost 4 bases.

The chain is built from TRBV5-1 and TRBJ2-3; TRBD2 matches 7 bases. Germline V CDR1 and CDR2: SGHRS, YFSETQ. V trimming: 4 bases; J trimming: 4 bases; junction bases outside the gene matches: 3. The CDR3 sequence is 13 residues long. CDR3 loop: CASSSRGADTQYF. In DNA, the CDR3 is TGCGCCAGCAGCAGCCGGGGGGCAGATACGCAGTATTTT.